The 14 T cell receptor beta chains in this list originate from one sample, sequenced in a study of CD8 T cells in Susac syndrome. Reverse transcription of roughly 0.45 to 1 ug RNA used random hexamers. A single record per CDR3 protein comes from TCRdb applying MiXCR to the immunoSEQ multiplex PCR reads. Counted here are about 110,000 distinct CDR3 sequences, roughly 95% occurring once; the ten biggest clones make up about 0.41%. The sequenced material came from CD8+ T cells from PBMCs. The receptors here all came from a human donor with Susac syndrome.

The V gene is TRBV9, the J gene TRBJ2-5, with 7 bases matching TRBD2. Looked up from germline, CDR1 is SGDLS and CDR2 is YYNGEE. There are 15 residues in the CDR3. The trim removed 0 bases at V and 2 bases at J, leaving 4 bases unmatched. The CDR3 region is CASSVGRGVQETQYF. As DNA, the CDR3 is TGTGCCAGCAGCGTAGGACGGGGGGTACAAGAGACCCAGTACTTC. Combining the CDR3 with reference TRBV9 and TRBJ2-5 gives the whole variable domain DSGVTQTPKHLITATGQRVTLRCSPRSGDLSVYWYQQSLDQGLQFLIQYYNGEERAKGNILERFSAQQFPDLHSELNLSSLELGDSALYFCASSVGRGVQETQYFGPGTRLLVL.

This chain connects TRBV7-9 to TRBJ1-1, with D uncertain. Trimming removed 4 bases from V and 0 bases from J, with 9 bases in between. The CDR3 is 14 residues long. CDR1 is SEHNR, CDR2 FQNEAQ, per germline (reference sequence). The CDR3 DNA reads as TGTGCCAGCAGCTCTCGGCAGATGAACACTGAAGCTTTCTTT. Translated, it gives CASSSRQMNTEAFF.

The V gene is TRBV9, the J gene TRBJ1-2; 7 bases fit TRBD1. The germline gives CDR1 SGDLS, CDR2 YYNGEE. The CDR3 is 15 residues long. With 0 bases clipped from V and 6 bases from J, the junction kept 8 bases outside the gene matches. For the CDR3, the DNA is TGTGCCAGCAGCGTAGCCAGAACAGGGGCAGATGGCTACACCTTC. Translating gives CASSVARTGADGYTF.

The genes are TRBV4-2 and TRBJ2-7; no clear D. This CDR3 is 12 amino acids long. Trimming took off 1 base at V and 7 bases at J, with 8 bases between the two ends. The V gene's germline CDR1 is LGHNA and CDR2 YNFKEQ. The CDR3 DNA follows: TGTGCCAGCAGCCAAGTTTCGGAAGAGCAGTACTTC. Amino acids: CASSQVSEEQYF.

This rearrangement joins TRBV20-1 to TRBJ2-1; the D gene is possibly TRBD1 (6 bases). The CDR3 sequence is 13 residues long. The V and J ends lost 5 bases and 3 bases respectively, with 11 bases between them. CDR1 and CDR2 from the germline V gene are DFQATT and SNEGSKA (reference sequence). CDR3 in DNA: TGCAGTGCTGGGAGACAGGACTACAATGAGCAGTTCTTC. This gives the protein CSAGRQDYNEQFF.

V gene TRBV11-2 combines with J gene TRBJ2-4; D not resolved. Germline V lookup: CDR1 SGHAT, CDR2 FQNNGV. V was shortened by 5 bases and J by 6 bases, with 17 bases between the two germline ends. This CDR3 has 15 residues. The CDR3 DNA follows: TGTGCCAGCAGCCCGCTCCGGCAGAGCATAAACATTCAGTACTTC. Translating it yields CASSPLRQSINIQYF. Using reference TRBV11-2 and TRBJ2-4 for the parts outside the CDR3, the full variable domain is EAGVAQSPRYKIIEKRQSVAFWCNPISGHATLYWYQQILGQGPKLLIQFQNNGVVDDSQLPKDRFSAERLKGVDSTLKIQPAKLEDSAVYLCASSPLRQSINIQYFGAGTRLSVL.

The table lists this clonotype with a count of one. This chain joins TRBV20-1 and TRBJ2-5; the match to TRBD2 covers 8 bases. V was pared by 6 bases and J by 4 bases, with 16 bases of the junction left unmatched. Looked up from germline, CDR1 is DFQATT and CDR2 is SNEGSKA (reference sequence). This CDR3 is built from 16 residues. The CDR3 DNA reads TGCAGTGCCCGGGAGGGAGCGGGGCTATGGGCAGAGACCCAGTACTTC. Its protein is CSAREGAGLWAETQYF.

The chain uses TRBV6-6 and TRBJ2-5, with D uncertain. CDR3 size: 11 residues. Trimming took 2 bases from V and 12 from J, leaving 10 bases between them. Per the germline V gene, CDR1 is MNHNY and CDR2 is SVGAGI (reference sequence). The CDR3 region has the DNA TGTGCCAGCAGTTACGGGGTAGAAAAGTACTTC. The encoded protein is CASSYGVEKYF.

The rearrangement links TRBV7-3 to TRBJ2-2; 9 nucleotides agree with TRBD1. Losses at the gene ends were 2 bases for V and 7 bases for J; bases not matched to a gene: 5. Germline V gene lookup returns CDR1 SGHTA and CDR2 FQGTGA. The CDR3 contains 15 residues. In nucleotides, the CDR3 is TGTGCCAGCAGCTTATTCGACAGGGGGGTCGGGGAGCTGTTTTTT. As protein: CASSLFDRGVGELFF.

The rearrangement links TRBV9 to TRBJ2-3; tentatively, D is TRBD2 (6 bases). CDR1 and CDR2 (germline): SGDLS, YYNGEE. The CDR3 contains 15 residues. With 0 bases removed from V and 1 base from J, the gap between germline ends came to 9 bases. This chain's CDR3 is CASSVEGGGTDTQYF. The CDR3 DNA reads TGTGCCAGCAGCGTAGAGGGCGGGGGCACAGATACGCAGTATTTT.

The chain joins TRBV5-6 to TRBJ1-2; D remains ambiguous. The CDR3 is 15 amino acids. The germline V and J ends were trimmed by 2 bases and 8 bases, with 19 bases remaining between them. CDR1 is SGHDT, CDR2 YYEEEE, per germline. CDR3 DNA sequence: TGTGCCAGCAGCTTTAGCCGGCCAGCTATGATGGGCTACACCTTC. It translates to CASSFSRPAMMGYTF.

V is TRBV2 and J is TRBJ2-5; 7 nucleotides line up with TRBD2. Germline V CDR1 and CDR2: SNHLY, FYNNEI. J gave up 5 bases and V 3 bases, and 6 bases lay outside the gene matches. The CDR3 spans 14 residues. The DNA of the CDR3 is TGTGCCAGCAGTGACTTTCGTAGCGGGGAGACCCAGTACTTC. Protein: CASSDFRSGETQYF.

This chain joins TRBV11-2 and TRBJ2-7, with D perhaps matching TRBD1 or TRBD2 (7 bases each). Trimming took off 1 base at V and 5 bases at J, with 12 bases between the two ends. Germline loops: CDR1 SGHAT, CDR2 FQNNGV. The CDR3 has 14 amino acids. The CDR3 DNA sequence: TGTGCCAGCAGCTTAGCCAGGGGGGGTGACGAGCAGTACTTC. This sequence encodes CASSLARGGDEQYF. The variable domain in full, completed from reference TRBV11-2 and TRBJ2-7, reads EAGVAQSPRYKIIEKRQSVAFWCNPISGHATLYWYQQILGQGPKLLIQFQNNGVVDDSQLPKDRFSAERLKGVDSTLKIQPAKLEDSAVYLCASSLARGGDEQYFGPGTRLTVT.

The chain joins TRBV9 to TRBJ2-2, with TRBD2 matching 7 bases. Germline assignment: CDR1 SGDLS and CDR2 YYNGEE. This CDR3 comprises 13 residues. V shed 6 bases, J shed 5 bases, and the junction held 4 bases outside the gene matches. In DNA, the CDR3 is TGTGCCAGCAAGGGCGGGGGAACCGGGGAGCTGTTTTTT. The encoded protein is CASKGGGTGELFF. The full variable domain, with the rest looked up from reference TRBV9 and TRBJ2-2, is DSGVTQTPKHLITATGQRVTLRCSPRSGDLSVYWYQQSLDQGLQFLIQYYNGEERAKGNILERFSAQQFPDLHSELNLSSLELGDSALYFCASKGGGTGELFFGEGSRLTVL.